This T cell receptor beta chain is from a study of blood T cell repertoires in COVID-19. Study information: Samples taken during acute and convalescent COVID-19 were collected in the United States, Italy and Spain. T cells, B-cell-depleted T cells, or PBMCs provided the cDNA or gDNA that served as material.

Clones were read by immunoSEQ multiplex PCR, and TCRdb kept only the in-frame ones, dropping some. The sample carries 390,000 or so clones, approximately 89% recorded once. CDR3 length: 15 amino acids. V was cut by 8 bases and J by 0 bases, with 14 bases left in between. Germline V CDR1 and CDR2: MNHEY, SVGAGI. This receptor was identified in a woman in her 30s with COVID-19, enrolled during active disease. The sequenced sample consisted of peripheral blood. V gene TRBV6-5 combines with J gene TRBJ1-3, with D perhaps TRBD1 (6 bases). CDR3 amino acids: CASGRTGFSGNTIYF. The CDR3 region has the DNA TGTGCCAGCGGCCGAACAGGGTTCTCTGGAAACACCATATATTTT.